Described below is a single T cell receptor (beta chain) sequence and its context. Its antigen is currently unknown. Its ends do not fully match the called genes, so a read error is possible. The CDR3 length is 19 residues. These data belong to a study of T-cell reconstitution after alpha-beta-depleted transplantation in children. Study-level points and caveats: Newly produced T cells mostly provided counts and TCRbeta diversity after one year, as hyperexpanded clones declined. Recipient T cells and thymic progenitors that survived were the source of the high TCRbeta diversity seen at day 60 in some patients.

This sample's TCRbeta library carried unique molecular identifier barcodes. TCRdb reprocessed the PCR reads via MiXCR and lists one record per CDR3 protein. The sample has hundreds of thousands of distinct CDR3 sequences; 13% are singletons. The TCR sequence derives from a girl aged 2 to 10 with congenital amegakaryocytic thrombocytopenia, due to receive a stem cell transplant. The chain has TRBV12-3 or TRBV12-4 and TRBJ2-1, with 16 bases fitting TRBD2. Sequencing was performed on PBMCs, taken before TCRalphabeta/CD19-depleted stem cell transplant. In nucleotides, the CDR3 is TGTACCAGCTGTTTAGGGACTAGCGGGAGGGCCGAGGCTCCAAATGAGCAGTTCTTC. Its protein product is CTSCLGTSGRAEAPNEQFF.